Listed below are T cell receptor beta chains from one sample, sequenced in a study of OX40 agonist ivuxolimab in advanced cancers. Produced via immunoSEQ multiplex PCR; TCRdb's table is partial and in-frame only. The sample shows some 100,000 clones, 80% to 95% of them seen only once. Sequencing was performed on CD4+ or CD8+ T cells sorted from blood, taken in a trial of the OX40 agonist ivuxolimab. Receptors originate from an adult with an advanced solid tumor such as melanoma, head and neck, liver or kidney cancer. Each CDR3 is given with its conserved first and last residue. The D gene is left open where the match is weak. Clone size is stated in some rows and not others, as once, few, many or a class when expanded.

TRBV12-5,TRBJ1-1,NA,18,NA,CASGLWGFHGTVNTEAFF,TGTGCTAGTGGTTTGTGGGGTTTCCACGGGACGGTGAACACTGAAGCTTTCTTT
TRBV19,TRBJ2-2,NA,18,NA,CASTPTHRRATNTGELFF,TGTGCCAGTACCCCGACCCACCGCCGAGCAACGAACACCGGGGAGCTGTTTTTT
TRBV15,TRBJ2-3,TRBD1,14,NA,CATSDRTGQDTQYF,TGTGCCACCAGCGACCGGACAGGGCAAGATACGCAGTATTTT
TRBV27,TRBJ1-1,NA,16,NA,CASRDSSEGLFTEAFF,TGTGCCAGCAGAGATAGCTCTGAGGGGCTTTTCACTGAAGCTTTCTTT
TRBV4-1,TRBJ1-2,TRBD1,15,NA,CASSSDPGQGNGYTF,TGCGCCAGCAGCTCAGACCCGGGACAGGGTAATGGCTACACCTTC
TRBV19,TRBJ1-5,NA,13,NA,CASSPAPNQPQHF,TGTGCCAGTAGTCCCGCCCCAAATCAGCCCCAGCATTTT
TRBV27,TRBJ1-2,NA,13,NA,CASSLSRGDGYTF,TGTGCCAGCAGTTTATCCAGGGGAGATGGCTACACCTTC
TRBV30,TRBJ1-2,TRBD1,14,NA,CAWRRTGSNYGYTF,TGTGCCTGGAGAAGGACAGGGTCTAACTATGGCTACACCTTC
TRBV5-1,TRBJ2-5,NA,13,NA,CASSLTYQETQYF,TGCGCCAGCAGCTTAACTTACCAAGAGACCCAGTACTTC
TRBV27,TRBJ1-2,NA,13,NA,CASSFKRSYGYTF,TGTGCCAGCAGTTTCAAGAGAAGCTATGGCTACACCTTC
TRBV29-1,TRBJ1-1,NA,11,NA,CSPSWRGEAFF,TGCAGCCCCTCCTGGAGGGGTGAAGCTTTCTTT
TRBV6-1,TRBJ1-2,TRBD1,15,NA,CASISPGVRGLGYTF,TGTGCCAGCATTAGCCCCGGAGTCAGGGGGCTTGGCTACACCTTC
TRBV6-5,TRBJ2-7,NA,11,few,CASSYPPEQYF,TGTGCCAGCAGTTACCCGCCCGAGCAGTACTTC
TRBV7-6,TRBJ2-2,NA,17,once,CASSPAPRRDNTGELFF,TGTGCCAGCAGCCCCGCCCCACGGAGAGATAACACCGGGGAGCTGTTTTTT
TRBV5-5,TRBJ1-3,NA,14,NA,CASSLRTFGNTIYF,TGTGCCAGCAGCTTGAGGACGTTTGGAAACACCATATATTTT
TRBV5-1,TRBJ2-3,TRBD2,15,NA,CASSLELAGTDTQYF,TGCGCCAGCAGCTTGGAACTAGCGGGGACAGATACGCAGTATTTT
TRBV4-2,TRBJ2-5,TRBD2,15,NA,CASSHSPGGLETQYF,TGTGCCAGCAGCCATTCACCGGGAGGATTGGAGACCCAGTACTTC
TRBV19,TRBJ2-1,NA,14,NA,CASSIRPSYNEQFF,TGTGCCAGTAGTATTAGGCCTTCCTACAATGAGCAGTTCTTC
TRBV6-5,TRBJ2-5,NA,15,NA,CASSTPSQEGETQYF,TGTGCCAGCAGTACGCCGTCTCAGGAGGGAGAGACCCAGTACTTC
TRBV10-3,TRBJ1-1,NA,14,NA,CAISESSMNTEAFF,TGTGCCATCAGTGAGTCGTCTATGAACACTGAAGCTTTCTTT
TRBV12-2,TRBJ2-1,NA,16,NA,CASRLALTSGSNEQFF,TGTGCAAGTCGCTTAGCGTTGACTAGCGGGAGCAATGAGCAGTTCTTC
TRBV11-3,TRBJ2-1,TRBD2,13,once,CASSSRTSNEQFF,TGTGCCAGCAGCTCCCGGACTAGTAATGAGCAGTTCTTC
TRBV27,TRBJ2-1,NA,15,NA,CASSPSGVSYNEQFF,TGTGCCAGCAGCCCATCAGGGGTTTCCTACAATGAGCAGTTCTTC
TRBV10-3,TRBJ2-5,NA,15,once,CAISEIEGEQETQYF,TGTGCCATCAGTGAAATAGAGGGGGAACAAGAGACCCAGTACTTC
TRBV19,TRBJ1-5,NA,17,NA,CASSISHTGYSNQPQHF,TGTGCCAGTAGTATATCCCATACAGGGTATAGCAATCAGCCCCAGCATTTT
TRBV5-1,TRBJ2-3,TRBD2,17,NA,CASSPKGLATLTDTQYF,TGCGCCAGCAGCCCAAAAGGACTAGCGACTCTCACAGATACGCAGTATTTT
TRBV9,TRBJ1-2,NA,14,NA,CASSVSQDFYGYTF,TGTGCCAGCAGCGTATCACAGGATTTCTATGGCTACACCTTC
TRBV27,TRBJ1-5,NA,15,NA,CASKLGLDSNQPQHF,TGTGCCAGCAAATTGGGGCTTGATAGCAATCAGCCCCAGCATTTT
TRBV7-3,TRBJ1-1,NA,14,NA,CASSLVLGNTEAFF,TGTGCCAGCAGCTTAGTTCTGGGGAACACTGAAGCTTTCTTT
TRBV6-1,TRBJ1-1,NA,15,NA,CASSEAGAPWVEAFF,TGTGCCAGCAGTGAAGCGGGCGCTCCCTGGGTGGAAGCTTTCTTT
TRBV7-3,TRBJ2-7,NA,15,NA,CASSLKGGGHYEQYF,TGTGCCAGCAGCTTAAAGGGGGGCGGGCACTACGAGCAGTACTTC
TRBV29-1,TRBJ2-2,NA,11,NA,CSIINTGELFF,TGCAGCATTATCAACACCGGGGAGCTGTTTTTT
TRBV9,TRBJ1-1,NA,14,NA,CASTLLQVNTEAFF,TGTGCCAGCACGCTACTCCAGGTGAACACTGAAGCTTTCTTT
TRBV27,TRBJ1-5,NA,14,NA,CASSLGGSNQPQHF,TGTGCCAGCAGTTTAGGGGGTAGCAATCAGCCCCAGCATTTT
TRBV28,TRBJ1-1,NA,16,NA,CASSLRDYTGNTEAFF,TGTGCCAGCAGTTTGAGGGACTATACAGGGAACACTGAAGCTTTCTTT
TRBV5-8,TRBJ1-2,TRBD1,14,once,CASSAGQGGYGYTF,TGTGCCAGCAGCGCGGGACAGGGCGGCTATGGCTACACCTTC
TRBV4-2,TRBJ1-1,NA,15,NA,CASSQDGGANTEAFF,TGTGCCAGCAGCCAAGATGGAGGGGCGAACACTGAAGCTTTCTTT
TRBV5-1,TRBJ2-1,NA,15,many,CASSPQAYSYNEQFF,TGCGCCAGCAGCCCCCAGGCATACTCCTACAATGAGCAGTTCTTC
TRBV4-1,TRBJ2-3,NA,14,once,CASSPPGQYRTQYF,TGCGCCAGCAGCCCGCCCGGACAGTATAGGACGCAGTATTTT
TRBV4-1,TRBJ2-7,NA,15,NA,CASSHRDTDSYEQYF,TGCGCCAGCAGCCACAGGGACACTGACTCCTACGAGCAGTACTTC
TRBV6-6,TRBJ2-2,NA,16,NA,CASTPGAAANTGELFF,TGTGCCAGCACTCCAGGGGCCGCGGCGAACACCGGGGAGCTGTTTTTT
TRBV5-4,TRBJ1-3,NA,14,NA,CASSLAGSGNTIYF,TGTGCCAGCAGCTTAGCGGGCTCTGGAAACACCATATATTTT
TRBV4-1,TRBJ2-2,NA,13,few,CASSLLNTGELFF,TGCGCCAGCAGCCTCCTTAATACCGGGGAGCTGTTTTTT
TRBV7-6,TRBJ2-5,NA,13,NA,CASSDEWGGPQYF,TGTGCCAGCAGCGATGAATGGGGAGGTCCCCAGTACTTC
TRBV19,TRBJ2-5,TRBD1,14,NA,CASSRMDRLETQYF,TGTGCCAGTAGTCGGATGGACAGGTTAGAGACCCAGTACTTC
TRBV14,TRBJ2-7,NA,14,NA,CASSPGRWSYEQYF,TGTGCCAGCAGCCCTGGACGGTGGAGCTACGAGCAGTATTTC
TRBV27,TRBJ2-3,NA,13,NA,CASSLMRQDTQYF,TGTGCCAGCAGTTTAATGCGGCAGGATACGCAGTATTTT
TRBV13,TRBJ2-7,NA,14,NA,CASSLLQSHYEQYF,TGTGCCAGCAGCTTATTACAGTCCCATTACGAGCAGTACTTC
TRBV5-6,TRBJ2-6,NA,14,NA,CASTPVSGANVLTF,TGTGCCAGCACCCCAGTTTCGGGGGCCAACGTCCTGACTTTC